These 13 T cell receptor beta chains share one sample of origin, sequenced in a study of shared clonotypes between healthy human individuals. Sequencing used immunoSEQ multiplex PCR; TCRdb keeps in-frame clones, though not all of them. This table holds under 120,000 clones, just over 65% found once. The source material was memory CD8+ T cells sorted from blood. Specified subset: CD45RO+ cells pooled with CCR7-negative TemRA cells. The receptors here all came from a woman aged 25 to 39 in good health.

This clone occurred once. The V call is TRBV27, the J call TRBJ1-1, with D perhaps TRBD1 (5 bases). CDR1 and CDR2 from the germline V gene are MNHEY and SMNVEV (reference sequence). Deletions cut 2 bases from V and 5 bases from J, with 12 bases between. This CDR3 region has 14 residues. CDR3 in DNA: TGTGCCAGCAGTTTAGCCGGGGGATGGACTGAAGCTTTCTTT. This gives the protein CASSLAGGWTEAFF.

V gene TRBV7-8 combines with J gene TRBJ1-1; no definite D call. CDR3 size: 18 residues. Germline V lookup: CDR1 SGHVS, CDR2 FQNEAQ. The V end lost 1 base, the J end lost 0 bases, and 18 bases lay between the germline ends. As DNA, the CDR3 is TGTGCCAGCAGCTTAGTGCCCGGGGTTTCCGGACTGAACACTGAAGCTTTCTTT. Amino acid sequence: CASSLVPGVSGLNTEAFF.

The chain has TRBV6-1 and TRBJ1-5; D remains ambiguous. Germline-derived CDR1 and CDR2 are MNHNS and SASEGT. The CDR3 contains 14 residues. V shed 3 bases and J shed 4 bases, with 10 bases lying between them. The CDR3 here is CASSDNWENQPQHF. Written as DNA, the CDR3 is TGTGCCAGCAGTGATAATTGGGAGAATCAGCCCCAGCATTTT.

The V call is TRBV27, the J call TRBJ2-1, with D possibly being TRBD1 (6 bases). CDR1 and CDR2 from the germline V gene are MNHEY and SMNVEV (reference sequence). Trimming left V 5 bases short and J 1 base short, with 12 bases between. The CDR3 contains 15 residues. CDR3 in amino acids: CASSQGLGSYNEQFF. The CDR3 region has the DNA TGTGCCAGCAGTCAGGGGTTAGGTTCCTACAATGAGCAGTTCTTC.

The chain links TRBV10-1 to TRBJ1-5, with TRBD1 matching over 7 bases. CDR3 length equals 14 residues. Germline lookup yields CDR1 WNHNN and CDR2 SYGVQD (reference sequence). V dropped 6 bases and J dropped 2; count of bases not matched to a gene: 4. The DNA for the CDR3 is TGCGCCAGCAGCCCTGGACAGGGCAATCAGCCCCAGCATTTT. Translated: CASSPGQGNQPQHF.

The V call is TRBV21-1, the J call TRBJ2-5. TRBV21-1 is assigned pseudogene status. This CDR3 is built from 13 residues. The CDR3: CASSYKDQETQYF. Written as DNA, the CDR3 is TGTGCCAGCAGCTACAAGGACCAGGAGACCCAGTACTTC.

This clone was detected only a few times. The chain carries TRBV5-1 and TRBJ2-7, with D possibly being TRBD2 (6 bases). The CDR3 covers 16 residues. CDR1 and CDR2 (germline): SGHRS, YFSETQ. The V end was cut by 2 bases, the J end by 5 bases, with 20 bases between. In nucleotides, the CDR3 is TGCGCCAGCAGCTTACTACCGGGAGCTAGCCTCCACGAGCAGTACTTC. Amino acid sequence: CASSLLPGASLHEQYF.

CDR3 nucleotide sequence: TGTGCCAGCAGCTTAGTTTCGGCGGGGTCGACGGGCACCGGGGAGCTGTTTTTT. Translation: CASSLVSAGSTGTGELFF. The rearrangement uses TRBV7-2 and TRBJ2-2; tentatively, D is TRBD2 (6 bases). The V end lost 1 base, the J end lost 4 bases, and 19 bases lay between the germline ends. The CDR3 loop spans 18 amino acids. Looked up from germline, CDR1 is SGHTA and CDR2 is FQGNSA.

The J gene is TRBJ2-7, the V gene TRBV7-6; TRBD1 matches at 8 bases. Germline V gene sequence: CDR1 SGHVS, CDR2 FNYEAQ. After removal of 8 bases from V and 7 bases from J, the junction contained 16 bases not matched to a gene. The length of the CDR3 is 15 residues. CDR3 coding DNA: TGTGCCAGCGGCCAGGCCGGGCAGGGGGCAGAAGAGCAGTACTTC. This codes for CASGQAGQGAEEQYF.

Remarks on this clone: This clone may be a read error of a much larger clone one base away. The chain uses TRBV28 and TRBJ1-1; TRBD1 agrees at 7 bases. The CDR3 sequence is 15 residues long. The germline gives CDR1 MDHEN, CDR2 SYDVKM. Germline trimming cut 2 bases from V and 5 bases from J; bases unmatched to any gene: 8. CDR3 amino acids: CASSLRKTGLTEAFF. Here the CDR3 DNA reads TGTGCCAGCAGTTTAAGAAAGACAGGGCTGACTGAAGCTTTCTTT.

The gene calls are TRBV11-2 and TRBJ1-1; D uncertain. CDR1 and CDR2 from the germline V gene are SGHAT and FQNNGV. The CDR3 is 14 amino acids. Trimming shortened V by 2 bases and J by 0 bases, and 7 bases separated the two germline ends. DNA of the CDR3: TGTGCCAGCAGCTTACTACAAATGAACACTGAAGCTTTCTTT. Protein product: CASSLLQMNTEAFF.

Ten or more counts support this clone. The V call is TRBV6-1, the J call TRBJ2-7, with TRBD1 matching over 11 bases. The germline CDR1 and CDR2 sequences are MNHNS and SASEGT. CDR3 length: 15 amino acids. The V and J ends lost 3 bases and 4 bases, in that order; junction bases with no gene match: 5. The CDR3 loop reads CASSERTGGAYEQYF. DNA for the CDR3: TGTGCCAGCAGTGAGAGGACAGGGGGCGCGTACGAGCAGTACTTC.

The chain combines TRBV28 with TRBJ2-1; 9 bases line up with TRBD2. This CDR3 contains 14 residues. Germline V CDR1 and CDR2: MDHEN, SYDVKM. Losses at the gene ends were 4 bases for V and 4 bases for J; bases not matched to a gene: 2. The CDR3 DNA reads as TGTGCCAGCAGTTGGACTAGCGTATACAATGAGCAGTTCTTC. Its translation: CASSWTSVYNEQFF.